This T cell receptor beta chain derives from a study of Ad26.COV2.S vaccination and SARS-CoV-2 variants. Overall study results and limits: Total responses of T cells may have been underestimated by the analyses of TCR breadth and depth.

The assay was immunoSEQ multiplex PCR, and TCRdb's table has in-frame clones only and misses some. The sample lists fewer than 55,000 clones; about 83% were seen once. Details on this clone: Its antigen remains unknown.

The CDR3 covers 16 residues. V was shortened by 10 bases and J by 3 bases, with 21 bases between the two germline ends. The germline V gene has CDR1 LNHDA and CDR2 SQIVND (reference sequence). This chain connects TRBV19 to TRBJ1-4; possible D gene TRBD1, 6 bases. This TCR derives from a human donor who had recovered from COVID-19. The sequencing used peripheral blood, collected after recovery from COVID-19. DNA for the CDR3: TGTGCCACTTCCGACCGGGGGCCCGTGTCTAATGAAAAACTGTTTTTT. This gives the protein CATSDRGPVSNEKLFF.